This is a list of T cell receptor beta chains from one sample in a study of OX40 agonist ivuxolimab in advanced cancers. TCRdb keeps only in-frame clones here, not all; method: immunoSEQ multiplex PCR. There are more than 45,000 clones in the sample; 88% occur only once, and about 7.5% lies in the top ten. The sequencing used CD4+ or CD8+ T cells sorted from blood, collected in a trial of the OX40 agonist ivuxolimab. These receptors were obtained from an adult with an advanced solid tumor such as melanoma, head and neck, liver or kidney cancer. Each CDR3 is given with its conserved first and last residue. D genes are given only for firm matches. A clone size is listed for some rows: how often the clone was seen (once, few, many), or a class if it is expanded.

d_call: NA
v_call: TRBV5-6
j_call: TRBJ1-1
clone_size: NA
cdr3_nt: TGTGCCAGCAGCCCAAAAGCTTTCTTT
cdr3_aa: CASSPKAFF

d_call: TRBD2
v_call: TRBV9
j_call: TRBJ2-1
clone_size: NA
cdr3_nt: TGTGCCAGCAGCGTAGCGGGAGGGCCCTCGGGGAATGAGCAGTTCTTC
cdr3_aa: CASSVAGGPSGNEQFF

d_call: NA
v_call: TRBV2
j_call: TRBJ1-5
clone_size: NA
cdr3_nt: TGTGCCAGCAGTGAAGAGGGCAGGCCGAGCAATCAGCCCCAGCATTTT
cdr3_aa: CASSEEGRPSNQPQHF

d_call: NA
v_call: TRBV29-1
j_call: TRBJ2-5
clone_size: NA
cdr3_nt: TGCAGCTCCGACTTAGGTGGGGAAGAGACCCAGTACTTC
cdr3_aa: CSSDLGGEETQYF

d_call: NA
v_call: TRBV7-8
j_call: TRBJ1-1
clone_size: few
cdr3_nt: TGTGCCAGCAGCGTGACACGGCTAAACACTGAAGCTTTCTTT
cdr3_aa: CASSVTRLNTEAFF

d_call: NA
v_call: TRBV5-1
j_call: TRBJ2-3
clone_size: NA
cdr3_nt: TGCGCCAGCAGCTTGGGGGTAGCCGTAAGGGAGACGCAGTATTTT
cdr3_aa: CASSLGVAVRETQYF

d_call: NA
v_call: TRBV29-1
j_call: TRBJ2-3
clone_size: NA
cdr3_nt: TGCAGCGTCGGCGAGGGAACTACGCAGTATTTT
cdr3_aa: CSVGEGTTQYF

d_call: TRBD2
v_call: TRBV30
j_call: TRBJ2-1
clone_size: once
cdr3_nt: TGTGCCTGGAGTGTAGGACTAGCCTTTGAGCAGTTCTTC
cdr3_aa: CAWSVGLAFEQFF

d_call: TRBD1
v_call: TRBV7-2
j_call: TRBJ1-2
clone_size: NA
cdr3_nt: TGTGCCAGCAGTTCCGGGACAGGGCTTGGCTACACCTTC
cdr3_aa: CASSSGTGLGYTF

d_call: NA
v_call: TRBV11-1
j_call: TRBJ2-4
clone_size: NA
cdr3_nt: TGTGCCAGCAGCCGAACAGACCGGGCCAAAAACATTCAGTACTTC
cdr3_aa: CASSRTDRAKNIQYF

d_call: NA
v_call: TRBV9
j_call: TRBJ1-3
clone_size: NA
cdr3_nt: TGTGCCAGCAGCGTTTTGAGCAGCTCTGGAAACACCATATATTTT
cdr3_aa: CASSVLSSSGNTIYF

d_call: TRBD1
v_call: TRBV18
j_call: TRBJ1-6
clone_size: NA
cdr3_nt: TGTGCCAGCTCGACGGGACAGGGACTATCCGGGCCCCTCCACTTT
cdr3_aa: CASSTGQGLSGPLHF

d_call: TRBD1
v_call: TRBV7-3
j_call: TRBJ1-2
clone_size: NA
cdr3_nt: TGTGCCAGCAGCCGACAGGGGTTGTTTGGCTACACCTTC
cdr3_aa: CASSRQGLFGYTF

d_call: NA
v_call: TRBV6-5
j_call: TRBJ2-1
clone_size: NA
cdr3_nt: TGTGCCAGCAGTTCGGGTGGGACAATAGTTGAGCAGTTCTTC
cdr3_aa: CASSSGGTIVEQFF

d_call: NA
v_call: TRBV7-3
j_call: TRBJ2-6
clone_size: once
cdr3_nt: TGTGCCAGCAGCCCTCTAGGGGGAAGGGCCAACGTCCTGACTTTC
cdr3_aa: CASSPLGGRANVLTF

d_call: TRBD1
v_call: TRBV7-9
j_call: TRBJ2-3
clone_size: NA
cdr3_nt: TGTGCCAGCAAGCTGAGACAGGGGGCCGCAGATACGCAGTATTTT
cdr3_aa: CASKLRQGAADTQYF

d_call: NA
v_call: TRBV5-1
j_call: TRBJ2-6
clone_size: NA
cdr3_nt: TGCGCCAGCAGCTTGGGGGAAGCACGTATCTCTGGGGCCAACGTCCTGACTTTC
cdr3_aa: CASSLGEARISGANVLTF

d_call: NA
v_call: TRBV11-3
j_call: TRBJ2-5
clone_size: NA
cdr3_nt: TGTGCCAGCAGCTTAATAGTAGAGACCCAGTACTTC
cdr3_aa: CASSLIVETQYF

d_call: NA
v_call: TRBV10-2
j_call: TRBJ2-5
clone_size: NA
cdr3_nt: TGCGCCAGCAGTGAACATATCCAAGAGACCCAGTACTTC
cdr3_aa: CASSEHIQETQYF

d_call: NA
v_call: TRBV5-1
j_call: TRBJ1-4
clone_size: NA
cdr3_nt: TGCGCCAGCACCCGGGGCGGCGATAATGAAAAACTGTTTTTT
cdr3_aa: CASTRGGDNEKLFF

d_call: NA
v_call: TRBV7-7
j_call: TRBJ2-5
clone_size: NA
cdr3_nt: TGTGCTAGCAGCCGGTCTCCGGGACCCCAAGAGACCCAGTACTTC
cdr3_aa: CASSRSPGPQETQYF

d_call: NA
v_call: TRBV7-9
j_call: TRBJ1-1
clone_size: NA
cdr3_nt: TGTGCCAGCAGCCTCGACAGCGTAGTGAACACTGAAGCTTTCTTT
cdr3_aa: CASSLDSVVNTEAFF

d_call: TRBD1
v_call: TRBV5-4
j_call: TRBJ2-2
clone_size: NA
cdr3_nt: TGTGCCAGCAGCTTGGCCTACAGGGGGGATACCGGGGAGCTGTTTTTT
cdr3_aa: CASSLAYRGDTGELFF

d_call: TRBD2
v_call: TRBV5-5
j_call: TRBJ2-5
clone_size: NA
cdr3_nt: TGTGCCAGCCTCAACCCAAGCGGGAGGAAAGAGACCCAGTACTTC
cdr3_aa: CASLNPSGRKETQYF

d_call: NA
v_call: TRBV7-9
j_call: TRBJ2-1
clone_size: NA
cdr3_nt: TGTGCCAGCAGCCCGGACTACAATGAGCAGTTCTTC
cdr3_aa: CASSPDYNEQFF

d_call: NA
v_call: TRBV12-5
j_call: TRBJ2-1
clone_size: NA
cdr3_nt: TGTGCTAGTGGTTTGGCCCCCTTTGAGTCCAGCTCCTACAATGAGCAGTTCTTC
cdr3_aa: CASGLAPFESSSYNEQFF

d_call: NA
v_call: TRBV27
j_call: TRBJ2-5
clone_size: few
cdr3_nt: TGTGCCAGCACCTGGGGAGAGACCCAGTACTTC
cdr3_aa: CASTWGETQYF

d_call: TRBD2
v_call: TRBV28
j_call: TRBJ2-7
clone_size: NA
cdr3_nt: TGTGCCAGCAGTTTATCCGCGGGAGGGCGCGAGCAGTACTTC
cdr3_aa: CASSLSAGGREQYF

d_call: NA
v_call: TRBV14
j_call: TRBJ1-1
clone_size: NA
cdr3_nt: TGTGCCAGCAGCCCGCCGGGCGGGTACACTGAAGCTTTCTTT
cdr3_aa: CASSPPGGYTEAFF

d_call: TRBD1
v_call: TRBV18
j_call: TRBJ1-1
clone_size: NA
cdr3_nt: TGTGCCAGCTCACTTAGGCAGGGGGCGAGCACTGAAGCTTTCTTT
cdr3_aa: CASSLRQGASTEAFF

d_call: NA
v_call: TRBV7-7
j_call: TRBJ2-5
clone_size: few
cdr3_nt: TGTGCCAGCAGCTTAGAGCGTGGGGAGACCCAGTACTTC
cdr3_aa: CASSLERGETQYF

d_call: TRBD1
v_call: TRBV5-1
j_call: TRBJ2-3
clone_size: NA
cdr3_nt: TGCGCCAGCAGCCCGGGACAGCCCGGGGCAGATACGCAGTATTTT
cdr3_aa: CASSPGQPGADTQYF

d_call: NA
v_call: TRBV16
j_call: TRBJ2-1
clone_size: NA
cdr3_nt: TGTGCCAGCAGCCCGTTTGGGACTTCTAATGAGCAGTTCTTC
cdr3_aa: CASSPFGTSNEQFF

d_call: TRBD1
v_call: TRBV5-1
j_call: TRBJ2-3
clone_size: NA
cdr3_nt: TGCGCCAGCAGTCGGGGACAGGCGAGCACAGATACGCAGTATTTT
cdr3_aa: CASSRGQASTDTQYF

d_call: NA
v_call: TRBV6-1
j_call: TRBJ2-5
clone_size: NA
cdr3_nt: TGTGCCAGCAGCCGCGAAGAAGGTGAGACCCAGTACTTC
cdr3_aa: CASSREEGETQYF

d_call: NA
v_call: TRBV6-6
j_call: TRBJ2-5
clone_size: NA
cdr3_nt: TGTGCCAGCAGAGGGGGGCCAGTGGAGGCCCAGTACTTC
cdr3_aa: CASRGGPVEAQYF

d_call: NA
v_call: TRBV5-8
j_call: TRBJ1-3
clone_size: NA
cdr3_nt: TGTGCCAGCAGCCCCGGCGACAATTTCCTCTCTGGAAACACCATATATTTT
cdr3_aa: CASSPGDNFLSGNTIYF

d_call: NA
v_call: TRBV6-6
j_call: TRBJ1-1
clone_size: NA
cdr3_nt: TGTGCCAGCAGTTACTCCCCCCAGTCGAACACTGAAGCTTTCTTT
cdr3_aa: CASSYSPQSNTEAFF

d_call: TRBD1
v_call: TRBV15
j_call: TRBJ2-1
clone_size: NA
cdr3_nt: TGTGCCACCAGCAGAGATCGACAGGGGGTTGGTGGGGGCAATGAGCAGTTCTTC
cdr3_aa: CATSRDRQGVGGGNEQFF

d_call: NA
v_call: TRBV29-1
j_call: TRBJ2-7
clone_size: NA
cdr3_nt: TGCAGCGTCCGCGACCCCGCCTCCGCCAACCGTAACGAGCAGTACTTC
cdr3_aa: CSVRDPASANRNEQYF

d_call: NA
v_call: TRBV5-1
j_call: TRBJ1-5
clone_size: NA
cdr3_nt: TGCGCCAGCAGCTTAGGAGGAAACGATCAGCCCCAGCATTTT
cdr3_aa: CASSLGGNDQPQHF

d_call: TRBD2
v_call: TRBV28
j_call: TRBJ2-7
clone_size: NA
cdr3_nt: TGTGCCAGCAGTTTATCAGGACTAGCGGCCTACGAGCAGTACTTC
cdr3_aa: CASSLSGLAAYEQYF

d_call: NA
v_call: TRBV29-1
j_call: TRBJ1-2
clone_size: NA
cdr3_nt: TGCAGCGTTGAAGGCGCGGAGACCTATGGCTACACCTTC
cdr3_aa: CSVEGAETYGYTF

d_call: NA
v_call: TRBV6-5
j_call: TRBJ2-3
clone_size: NA
cdr3_nt: TGTGCCAGCAGTTTTAGACAAAAACGGGGCACAGATACGCAGTATTTT
cdr3_aa: CASSFRQKRGTDTQYF

d_call: NA
v_call: TRBV7-9
j_call: TRBJ1-1
clone_size: NA
cdr3_nt: TGTGCCAGCAGCTTAGTCCAATCCTCTGAAGCTTTCTTT
cdr3_aa: CASSLVQSSEAFF

d_call: TRBD1
v_call: TRBV7-2
j_call: TRBJ1-1
clone_size: NA
cdr3_nt: TGTGCCAGCAGCAAGGGGACAGGGGCACGAAGGAACACTGAAGCTTTCTTT
cdr3_aa: CASSKGTGARRNTEAFF

d_call: NA
v_call: TRBV7-9
j_call: TRBJ1-4
clone_size: NA
cdr3_nt: TGTGCCAGCAGCACGGCAGGAGAAAAACTGTTTTTT
cdr3_aa: CASSTAGEKLFF

d_call: TRBD2
v_call: TRBV18
j_call: TRBJ2-7
clone_size: NA
cdr3_nt: TGTGCCAGCTCACCGATGCGGGAGGGCACCTACGAGCAGTACTTC
cdr3_aa: CASSPMREGTYEQYF

d_call: NA
v_call: TRBV4-1
j_call: TRBJ1-3
clone_size: NA
cdr3_nt: TGCGCCAGCAGCTCCCGAGCTGACAGGAGTGGAAACACCATATATTTT
cdr3_aa: CASSSRADRSGNTIYF

d_call: NA
v_call: TRBV7-9
j_call: TRBJ2-3
clone_size: NA
cdr3_nt: TGTGCCAGCAGCAAATGGGACCGCGAGCGGACGCAGTATTTT
cdr3_aa: CASSKWDRERTQYF

d_call: NA
v_call: TRBV11-2
j_call: TRBJ2-2
clone_size: NA
cdr3_nt: TGTGCCAGCACTAGACAGCCGAACACCGGGGAGCTGTTTTTT
cdr3_aa: CASTRQPNTGELFF

d_call: NA
v_call: TRBV28
j_call: TRBJ2-3
clone_size: NA
cdr3_nt: TGTGCCAGCGGGACGGGAATCCCAGATACGCAGTATTTT
cdr3_aa: CASGTGIPDTQYF